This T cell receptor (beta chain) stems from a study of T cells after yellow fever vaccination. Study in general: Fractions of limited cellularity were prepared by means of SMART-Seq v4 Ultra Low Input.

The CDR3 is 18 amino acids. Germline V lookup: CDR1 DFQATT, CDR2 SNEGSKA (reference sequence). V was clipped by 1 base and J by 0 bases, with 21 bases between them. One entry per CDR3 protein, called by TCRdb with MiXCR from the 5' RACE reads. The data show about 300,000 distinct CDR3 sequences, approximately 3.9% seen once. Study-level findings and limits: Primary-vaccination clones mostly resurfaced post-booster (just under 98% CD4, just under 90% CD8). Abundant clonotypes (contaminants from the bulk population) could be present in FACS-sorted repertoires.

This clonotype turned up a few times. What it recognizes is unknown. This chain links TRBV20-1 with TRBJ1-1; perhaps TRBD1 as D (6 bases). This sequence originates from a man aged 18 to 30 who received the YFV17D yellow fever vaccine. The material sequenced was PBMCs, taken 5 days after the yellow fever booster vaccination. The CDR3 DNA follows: TGCAGTGCTAGAGCATTGGCATCGTGGACAGTCATGAACACTGAAGCTTTCTTT. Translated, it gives CSARALASWTVMNTEAFF.